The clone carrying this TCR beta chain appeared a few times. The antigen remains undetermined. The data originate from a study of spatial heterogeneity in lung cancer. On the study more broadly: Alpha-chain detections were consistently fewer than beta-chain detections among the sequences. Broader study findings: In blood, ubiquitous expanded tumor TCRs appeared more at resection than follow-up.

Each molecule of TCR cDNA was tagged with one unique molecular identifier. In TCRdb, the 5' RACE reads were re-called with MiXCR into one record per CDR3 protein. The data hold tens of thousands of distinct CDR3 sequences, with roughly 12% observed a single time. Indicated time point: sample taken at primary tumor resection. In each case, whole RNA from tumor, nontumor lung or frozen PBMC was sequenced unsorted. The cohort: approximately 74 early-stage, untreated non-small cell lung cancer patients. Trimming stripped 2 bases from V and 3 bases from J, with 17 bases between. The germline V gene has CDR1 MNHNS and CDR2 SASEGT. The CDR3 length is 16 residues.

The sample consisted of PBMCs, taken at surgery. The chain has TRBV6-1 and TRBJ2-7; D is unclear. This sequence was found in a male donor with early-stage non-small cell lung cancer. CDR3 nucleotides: TGTGCCAGCAGTGAAAAACCGTTGGAACAGATCTACGAGCAGTACTTC. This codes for CASSEKPLEQIYEQYF.